Shown below are 20 T cell receptor beta chains from a single sample sequenced in a study of T cells in Graves' hyperthyroidism and ophthalmopathy. TCR beta CDR3 region amplification was performed from RNA transcripts. First-round RT-PCR with HTBI primers amplified the TCR CDR3 region. TCRdb reprocessed the multiplex PCR reads via MiXCR and lists one record per CDR3 protein. The data contain under 350,000 distinct CDR3 sequences, roughly 18% of them singletons. The sample taken for sequencing was blood. The receptors were sampled from a woman aged 50 to 60 with Graves' hyperthyroidism.

The V and J genes are TRBV6-1 and TRBJ2-7; 7 bases fit TRBD1. J gave up 0 bases and V 4 bases, and 9 bases lay outside the gene matches. The germline gives CDR1 MNHNS, CDR2 SASEGT. The CDR3 length is 16 residues. The CDR3 nucleotides read TGTGCCAGCAGTGGCCGGGACAGAGTTTTCTCCTACGAGCAGTACTTC. Its translation: CASSGRDRVFSYEQYF.

In its sample, this clonotype was seen many times. This chain joins TRBV20-1 and TRBJ1-4; D may be TRBD1 (5 bases). Germline assignment: CDR1 DFQATT and CDR2 SNEGSKA (reference sequence). V was pared by 1 base and J by 4 bases, with 13 bases between. The CDR3 has 15 amino acids. The CDR3 region is CSARVDGGINEKLFF. The CDR3 DNA sequence: TGCAGTGCTAGAGTTGACGGGGGGATTAATGAAAAACTGTTTTTT.

In this sample, this clonotype turned up once. The chain combines TRBV10-3 with TRBJ1-3; 7 bases fit TRBD1. CDR3 length: 13 amino acids. Germline-derived CDR1 and CDR2 are ENHRY and SYGVKD. V shed 10 bases and J 2 bases; nucleotides not matched to a gene: 5. In nucleotides, the CDR3 is TGTGCCACCTGGGACAGAACTGGAAACACCATATATTTT. Translation gives CATWDRTGNTIYF.

The chain uses TRBV3-1 and TRBJ2-7; 9 bases are shared with TRBD1. The V segment lost 3 bases and the J segment 4 bases; nucleotides outside the gene matches: 13. The CDR3 runs to 17 residues. Germline assignment: CDR1 LGHDT and CDR2 YNNKEL (reference sequence). For the CDR3, the DNA is TGTGCCAGCAGCCACCTAACCGGGACAGGGAGGGTGTACGAGCAGTACTTC. Its protein product is CASSHLTGTGRVYEQYF.

The V gene is TRBV5-1, the J gene TRBJ2-7, with 11 bases matching TRBD1. Germline CDR1 reads SGHRS; CDR2 reads YFSETQ. This CDR3 spans 15 amino acids. Trimming removed 4 bases from V and 0 bases from J; junction bases left unmatched: 3. The CDR3 DNA sequence: TGCGCCAGCAGCCGGGACAGGGGGAGCTCCTACGAGCAGTACTTC. The encoded protein is CASSRDRGSSYEQYF.

Details on this clonotype: One end of the junction is discordant with germline, which a read error may explain. V gene TRBV4-2 combines with J gene TRBJ2-7, with TRBD1 identical over 9 bases. The germline V gene encodes CDR1 LGHNA and CDR2 YNFKEQ. The CDR3 covers 15 residues. The CDR3 DNA is TGTGCCGGCAGCCAAGGGGGACAGGGTGGGGACGAGCAGTACTTC. Translating it yields CAGSQGGQGGDEQYF.

This clonotype showed up just a few times. This chain links TRBV6-1 with TRBJ2-2; TRBD2 matches at 9 bases. This CDR3 has 14 amino acids. Germline V gives CDR1 MNHNS, CDR2 SASEGT. Losses at the gene ends were 8 bases for V and 4 bases for J; bases not matched to a gene: 5. The CDR3 protein is CASGETSGTGELFF. CDR3 bases: TGTGCCAGCGGCGAGACTAGCGGCACCGGGGAGCTGTTTTTT.

V usage is TRBV30 and J usage is TRBJ1-2, with TRBD1 matching 7 bases. The CDR3 sequence is 14 residues long. With 3 bases clipped from V and 8 bases from J, the junction kept 12 bases outside the gene matches. Germline V gives CDR1 GTSNPN, CDR2 SVGIG (reference sequence). CDR3 amino acids: CAWRLTGAATGYTF. CDR3 nucleotides: TGTGCCTGGAGGCTAACAGGGGCGGCTACGGGCTACACCTTC.

In its sample, this clonotype was seen many times. The chain links TRBV30 to TRBJ1-1; no definite D call. Trimming took 4 bases from V and 0 from J, leaving 21 bases between them. This CDR3 region has 17 residues. Germline CDR1 and CDR2: GTSNPN and SVGIG (reference sequence). This chain's CDR3 is CAWKGTTALDVNTEAFF. CDR3 DNA: TGTGCCTGGAAAGGAACCACAGCGCTAGACGTGAACACTGAAGCTTTCTTT. Variable domain in full (rest from reference TRBV30 and TRBJ1-1): SQTIHQWPATLVQPVGSPLSLECTVEGTSNPNLYWYRQAAGRGLQLLFYSVGIGQISSEVPQNLSASRPQDRQFILSSKKLLLSDSGFYLCAWKGTTALDVNTEAFFGQGTRLTVV.

The rearrangement joins TRBV5-1 to TRBJ2-3; 16 nucleotides line up with TRBD2. CDR3 length: 17 amino acids. In germline, CDR1 is SGHRS, CDR2 YFSETQ. V was pared by 4 bases and J by 2 bases, with 4 bases of the junction left unmatched. The CDR3 sequence is CASSPGTSGGATDTQYF. CDR3 DNA: TGCGCCAGCAGCCCCGGGACTAGCGGGGGGGCCACAGATACGCAGTATTTT.

This clonotype has just a few counts. The chain links TRBV11-2 to TRBJ2-1; no clear D gene. This CDR3 is 13 amino acids long. V was cut by 2 bases and J by 8 bases, with 10 bases left in between. Germline V gene data show CDR1 as SGHAT and CDR2 as FQNNGV. CDR3 nucleotide sequence: TGTGCCAGCAGCTTACCCCCTGGGGATGAGCAGTTCTTC. This encodes CASSLPPGDEQFF.

The V call is TRBV20-1, the J call TRBJ2-1, with 7 bases aligning to TRBD2. The germline CDR1 and CDR2 sequences are DFQATT and SNEGSKA (reference sequence). V trimming: 4 bases; J trimming: 0 bases; junction bases outside the gene matches: 15. CDR3 size: 18 residues. The CDR3 protein is CSATRTRAGIFSYNEQFF. The CDR3 DNA reads TGCAGTGCTACACGGACCCGAGCGGGAATATTCTCCTACAATGAGCAGTTCTTC.

Turning to this clonotype: In this CDR3 the conserved last residue, phenylalanine or tryptophan, is missing, so a read error is likely. The chain employs TRBV28 and TRBJ1-2; D perhaps matches TRBD1 (5 bases). CDR1 is MDHEN and CDR2 is SYDVKM in the germline V gene. Trimming removed 5 bases from V and 8 bases from J, with 15 bases in between. The CDR3 sequence is 13 residues long. The CDR3 loop is CASSLLSGTGYTL. The CDR3, as DNA: TGTGCCAGCAGTCTACTGTCAGGGACCGGCTACACCCTC.

The chain carries TRBV19 and TRBJ2-2; D uncertain. V was clipped by 5 bases and J by 5 bases, with 12 bases between them. The CDR3 is 14 amino acids. Per germline, CDR1 LNHDA and CDR2 SQIVND (reference sequence). As DNA, the CDR3 is TGTGCCAGTAGTGCAAGACCTAAGACCGGGGAGCTGTTTTTT. As protein: CASSARPKTGELFF.

Details on this clonotype: A much larger clone differs by one base, so this may be a read error. This chain links TRBV20-1 with TRBJ1-1; perhaps TRBD1 as D (5 bases). Germline-derived CDR1 and CDR2 are DFQATT and SNEGSKA (reference sequence). This CDR3 has 13 residues. Here the CDR3 DNA reads TGCAGGGCAAATCGACAGAGAAACACTGAAGCTTTCTTT. Its protein is CRANRQRNTEAFF.

This clonotype was observed at least ten times. The CDR3 here is CASSQVGETEAFF. CDR3 DNA: TGTGCCAGCAGCCAAGTCGGGGAGACTGAAGCTTTCTTT. This chain joins TRBV3-1 and TRBJ1-1; no firm D call. The ends were cut back, 1 base at V and 5 bases at J, with 8 bases in the middle. The CDR3 has 13 amino acids. Germline CDR1 and CDR2: LGHDT and YNNKEL (reference sequence).

The V and J genes are TRBV27 and TRBJ1-5, with D perhaps matching TRBD1 (5 bases). The CDR3 length is 18 residues. Germline V gives CDR1 MNHEY, CDR2 SMNVEV (reference sequence). The V gene lost 4 bases and the J gene lost 2 bases, with 21 bases spanning the gap. The CDR3 spells CASSSLAGLGAGNQPQHF. The CDR3 DNA reads as TGTGCCAGCAGTTCATTAGCGGGACTAGGGGCCGGCAATCAGCCCCAGCATTTT.

This clonotype was detected many times. The chain carries TRBV11-2 and TRBJ1-1; no reliable D call. Trimming removed 7 bases from V and 4 bases from J, with 13 bases in between. From germline, CDR1 is SGHAT and CDR2 FQNNGV. This CDR3 is built from 13 residues. The CDR3 spells CASKLSPGTEAFF. The CDR3 DNA follows: TGTGCCAGCAAACTTAGTCCGGGCACTGAAGCTTTCTTT.

CDR3 nucleotide sequence: TGTGCCAGTGGACTAGCGGGGCTCAATGAGCAGTTCTTC. Its protein product is CASGLAGLNEQFF. The chain employs TRBV27 and TRBJ2-1, with 12 bases lining up with TRBD2. J lost 6 bases, V lost 9 bases, and 3 bases had no gene match. The CDR3 covers 13 residues. Germline V CDR1 and CDR2: MNHEY, SMNVEV (reference sequence).

In this sample, this clonotype turned up many times. This rearrangement joins TRBV12-3 or TRBV12-4 to TRBJ1-2; possibly TRBD1 for D (6 bases). This CDR3 has 14 residues. The V end lost 6 bases, the J end lost 7 bases, and 18 bases lay between the germline ends. CDR3 in DNA: TGTGCCAGCAGAGAAGCGGGACAAGTTCGTGGCTACACCTTC. It specifies CASREAGQVRGYTF.